The source of this T cell receptor beta chain is a study of T cell repertoires in cytomegalovirus infection. Overall study results and limits: CMV carriers having the relevant HLA were flagged by cumulative public TCR beta family frequency.

TCRdb used MiXCR to reprocess the reads, holding one entry per CDR3 protein. The data show 300,000 or so distinct CDR3 sequences, about a tenth seen once. This clonotype occurred many times. Its antigen is currently unknown. Deletions cut 0 bases from V and 8 bases from J, with 11 bases between. From germline, CDR1 is SEHNR and CDR2 FQNEAQ (reference sequence). This CDR3 region has 15 residues. The sequence was collected from a human donor in good health (CMV status not recorded). Some clones in this sample may be carry-over from other donors' samples. This chain joins TRBV7-9 and TRBJ1-6, with D possibly being TRBD1 (5 bases). The sequencing sample was made of PBMCs. The CDR3 sequence: CASSLAGARDSPLHF. The DNA for the CDR3 is TGTGCCAGCAGCTTAGCAGGGGCTCGGGATTCACCCCTCCACTTT.